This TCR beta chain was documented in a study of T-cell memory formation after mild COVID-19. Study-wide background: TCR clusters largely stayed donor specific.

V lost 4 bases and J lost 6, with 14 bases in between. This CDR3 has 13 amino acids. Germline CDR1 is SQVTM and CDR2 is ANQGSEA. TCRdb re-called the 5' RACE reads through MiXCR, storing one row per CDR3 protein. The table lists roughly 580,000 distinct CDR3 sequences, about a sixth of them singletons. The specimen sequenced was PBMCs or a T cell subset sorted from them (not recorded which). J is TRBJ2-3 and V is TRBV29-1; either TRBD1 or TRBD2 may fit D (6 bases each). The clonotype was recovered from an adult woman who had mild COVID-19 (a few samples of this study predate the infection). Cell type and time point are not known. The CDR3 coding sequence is TGCAGCGTTGCGCCTGGGGGGCTGGATACGCAGTATTTT. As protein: CSVAPGGLDTQYF.